This T cell receptor beta chain was profiled in a study of OX40 agonist ivuxolimab in advanced cancers. General study points: The mean number of expanded clones was higher in CD8+ T cells than in CD4+.

Assay used: immunoSEQ multiplex PCR; TCRdb lists only in-frame clones, some missing. The sample lists 70,000 to 85,000 clones, roughly 80% occurring once. Between the trimmed V and J ends, which lost 3 bases and 9 bases, there was a span of 16 bases. Germline CDR1 is SGHRS and CDR2 is YFSETQ. The CDR3 extends over 15 amino acids. This clone has only a few counts. No antigen is known for it. The chain combines TRBV5-1 with TRBJ1-6; the D is unclear. This clonotype was obtained from an adult with an advanced solid tumor such as melanoma, head and neck, liver or kidney cancer. The specimen comprised CD4+ or CD8+ T cells sorted from blood, sampled in a trial of the OX40 agonist ivuxolimab. The CDR3 DNA follows: TGCGCCAGCAGCTCCCAGCCCGTGGGTGGTTCACCCCTCCACTTT. Its translation is CASSSQPVGGSPLHF.